Here is one TCR beta chain with its context. The repertoire was sequenced with immunoSEQ multiplex PCR; TCRdb's copy has only in-frame clones and lacks some. Of 25,000 to 35,000 clones in the sample, more than 75% were seen once. The entry originates in a study of control samples from healthy donors and cancer patients. The CDR3 loop spans 15 amino acids. Germline CDR1 is SGHAT and CDR2 is FQNNGV. Trimming cost V 3 bases and J 5 bases; bases outside gene matches: 9. The V and J genes are TRBV11-2 and TRBJ2-7, with 8 bases that match TRBD1. The source material was PBMCs. This TCR derives from a woman between 35 and 50 years old with lung cancer. The CDR3 here is CASSFQTGVGDEQYF. CDR3 nucleotide sequence: TGTGCCAGCAGCTTTCAGACAGGGGTTGGGGACGAGCAGTACTTC.